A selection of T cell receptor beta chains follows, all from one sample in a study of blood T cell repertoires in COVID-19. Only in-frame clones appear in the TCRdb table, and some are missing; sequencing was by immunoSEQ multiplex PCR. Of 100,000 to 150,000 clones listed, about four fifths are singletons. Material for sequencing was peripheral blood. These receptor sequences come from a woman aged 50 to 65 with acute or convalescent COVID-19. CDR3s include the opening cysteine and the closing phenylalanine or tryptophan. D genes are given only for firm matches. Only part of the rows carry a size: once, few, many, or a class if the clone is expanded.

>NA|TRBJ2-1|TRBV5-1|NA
TGCGCCAGCAGTTTAGCGGTAGGTTCCTACAATGAGCAGTTCTTC
CASSLAVGSYNEQFF
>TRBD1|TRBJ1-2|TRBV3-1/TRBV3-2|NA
TGTGCCAGCAGCCCCCGCCGAGAAAGGGGGCTAGGCTACACCTTC
CASSPRRERGLGYTF
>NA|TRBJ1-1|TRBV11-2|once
TGTGCCAGCAGCTCTGGTTTACAGGGAGACACTGAAGCTTTCTTT
CASSSGLQGDTEAFF
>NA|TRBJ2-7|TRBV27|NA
TGTGCCAGCAGTTTATCGGACACCATATACGAGCAGTACTTC
CASSLSDTIYEQYF
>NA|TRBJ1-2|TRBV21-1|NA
TGTGCCAGCAGCCCGGGACAGGGGGCTAGATATGGCTACACCTTC
CASSPGQGARYGYTF
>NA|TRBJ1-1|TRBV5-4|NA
TGTGCCAGCAGCTTGGCCGGGGGGAAGGACCCTGAAGCTTTCTTT
CASSLAGGKDPEAFF
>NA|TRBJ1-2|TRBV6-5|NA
TGTGCCAGCACCGAAGGCAGGAACTATGGCTACACCTTC
CASTEGRNYGYTF
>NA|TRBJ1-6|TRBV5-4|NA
TGTGCCAGCAGCTTGGGGGTGACAGGATCACATTCACCCCTCCACTTT
CASSLGVTGSHSPLHF
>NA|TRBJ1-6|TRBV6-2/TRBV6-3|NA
TGTGCCAGCAGTTACGATTTAGGACAGAGCTCCTATAATTCACCCCTCCACTTT
CASSYDLGQSSYNSPLHF
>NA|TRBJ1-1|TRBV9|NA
TGTGCCAGCAGCCCCCCGGGGGACACTGAAGCTTTCTTT
CASSPPGDTEAFF
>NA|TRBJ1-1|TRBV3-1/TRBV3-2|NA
TGTGCCAGCAGCCAAGTCTCGGGGAGGGGTGAAGCTTTCTTT
CASSQVSGRGEAFF
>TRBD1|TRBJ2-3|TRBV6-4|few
TGTGCCAGCAGCCCCAGTGGGACAGGGGGCGATGGGCAGTATTTT
CASSPSGTGGDGQYF
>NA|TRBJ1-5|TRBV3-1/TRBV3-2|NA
TGTGCCAGCAGCCAAGGAATCCCGGCGGATCAGCCCCAGCATTTT
CASSQGIPADQPQHF
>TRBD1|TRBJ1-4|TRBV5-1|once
TGCGCCAGCAGCTTGGGGCCGGGACAGGGGGATGAAAAACTGTTTTTT
CASSLGPGQGDEKLFF
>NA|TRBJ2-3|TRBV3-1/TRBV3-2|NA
TGTGCCAGCAGCCAGACAGCAGATACGCAGTATTTT
CASSQTADTQYF
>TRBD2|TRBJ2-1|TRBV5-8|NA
TGTGCCATCCGGGGGGGGAGTTCCTACAATGAGCAGTTCTTC
CAIRGGSSYNEQFF
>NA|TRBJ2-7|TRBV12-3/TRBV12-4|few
TGTGCCAGCAGTAATACAGGGAGCAACGAGCAGTACTTC
CASSNTGSNEQYF
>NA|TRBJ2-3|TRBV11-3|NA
TGTGCCAGCAGCTTAGGACCCCCGGCGGGAGATACGCAGTATTTT
CASSLGPPAGDTQYF
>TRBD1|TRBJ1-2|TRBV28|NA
TGTGCCAGCAGTTGGGGACAGGGCTATGGCTACACCTTC
CASSWGQGYGYTF
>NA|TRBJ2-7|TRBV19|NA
TGTGCCAGTAGTAAAAAGAGCTCCTACGAGCAGTACTTC
CASSKKSSYEQYF
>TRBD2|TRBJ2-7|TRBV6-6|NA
TGTGCCAGCAGTTACTCGAAGACTAGCGGTCGCGAGCAGTACTTC
CASSYSKTSGREQYF
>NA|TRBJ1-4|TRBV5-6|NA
TGTGCCAGCAGCTTGGGACCTCCTACAGGGAAAGAAAATGAAAAACTGTTTTTT
CASSLGPPTGKENEKLFF
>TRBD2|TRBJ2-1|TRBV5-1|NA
TGCGCCAGCAGCTCAATGCTAGCGGGGAGGGGGGAGCAGTTCTTC
CASSSMLAGRGEQFF
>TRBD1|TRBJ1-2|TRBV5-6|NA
TGTGCCAGCAGCACGGGACAGGGGGCGAACTATGGCTACACCTTC
CASSTGQGANYGYTF
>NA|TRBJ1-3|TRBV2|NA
TGTGCCAGCGAACGGGACACCTCTGGAAACACCATATATTTT
CASERDTSGNTIYF
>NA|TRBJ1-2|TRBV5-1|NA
TGCGCCAGCAGCTTGGACATTTATAACTACACCTTC
CASSLDIYNYTF
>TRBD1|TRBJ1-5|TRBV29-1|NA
TGCAGCGTTGGGACAGGGACTAACCAGCCCCAGCATTTT
CSVGTGTNQPQHF
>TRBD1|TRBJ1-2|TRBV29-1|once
TGCAGCGTTGACCGGGACAGGGAAGGATATGGCTACACCTTC
CSVDRDREGYGYTF
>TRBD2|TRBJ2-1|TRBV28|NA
TGTGCCAGCATGAGGCGGGGGGAAATCGGCAATGAGCAGTTCTTC
CASMRRGEIGNEQFF
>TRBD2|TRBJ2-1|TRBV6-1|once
TGTGCCAGCAGTGAAACCCGGGGGGGAGGGGATGAGCAGTTCTTC
CASSETRGGGDEQFF
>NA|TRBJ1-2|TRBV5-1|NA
TGCGCCAGCAGCTTGGGACAGAGCCAGAACTATGGCTACACCTTC
CASSLGQSQNYGYTF
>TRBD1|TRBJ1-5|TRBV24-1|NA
TGTGCCACCAGTGATACACAGGGGACGCCAGGCAATCAGCCCCAGCATTTT
CATSDTQGTPGNQPQHF
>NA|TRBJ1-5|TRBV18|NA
TGTGCCAGCTCCTACGCGGGCAATCAGCCCCAGCATTTT
CASSYAGNQPQHF
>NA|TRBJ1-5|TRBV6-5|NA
TGTGCCAGCAGGGGAGGGGGGGACCGCAATCAGCCCCAGCATTTT
CASRGGGDRNQPQHF
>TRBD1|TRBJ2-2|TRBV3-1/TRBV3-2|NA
TGTGCCAGCAGGCCTATCCCAGGGGGCGGTAACACCGGGGAGCTGTTTTTT
CASRPIPGGGNTGELFF
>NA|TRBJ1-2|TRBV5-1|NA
TGCGCCAGCAGCCCCCGGGACGGAGGGTATGGCTACACCTTC
CASSPRDGGYGYTF
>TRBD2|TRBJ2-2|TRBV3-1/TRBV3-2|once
TGTGCCAGCAGCCAACCAGGACGGGGGGGCAACACCGGGGAGCTGTTTTTT
CASSQPGRGGNTGELFF
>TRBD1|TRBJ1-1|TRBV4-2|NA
TGTGCCAGCAGCAGCCCTGTGGGACAGGGACCCTCTGAAGCTTTCTTT
CASSSPVGQGPSEAFF
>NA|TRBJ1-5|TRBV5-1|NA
TGCGCCAGCAGGACAGGTGGTAGCAATCAGCCCCAGCATTTT
CASRTGGSNQPQHF
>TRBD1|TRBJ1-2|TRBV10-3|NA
TGTGCCATCAGTGACGGACAGGGGATAGGTGGCTACACCTTC
CAISDGQGIGGYTF
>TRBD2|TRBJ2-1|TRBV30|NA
TGTGCCTGGAGTAGGCGGGGGGTTGAGCAGTTCTTC
CAWSRRGVEQFF
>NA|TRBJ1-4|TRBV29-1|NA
TGCAGCGTGAGGGGTCGGACAGTCAAGAAACTTGGGATTAATGAAAAACTGTTTTTT
CSVRGRTVKKLGINEKLFF
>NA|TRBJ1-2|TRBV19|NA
TGTGCCAGTCGAATAGAACAGGGACCTAACTATGGCTACACCTTC
CASRIEQGPNYGYTF
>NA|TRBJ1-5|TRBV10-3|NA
TGTGCCATTGACCCAACGGGAAATAGCAATCAGCCCCAGCATTTT
CAIDPTGNSNQPQHF
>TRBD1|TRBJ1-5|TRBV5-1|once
TGCGCCAGCAGCACCGCTGGACAGGTAGGACATCAGCCCCAGCATTTT
CASSTAGQVGHQPQHF